This T cell receptor (beta chain) was sequenced during a study of siplizumab effects on memory and regulatory T cells. The data were produced by immunoSEQ multiplex PCR, yet TCRdb's version contains in-frame clones alone and is incomplete. The sample has more than 85,000 clones, around 90% seen once; the top ten hold around 0.73%. Study observations and caveats: Sequences below about 10^-5 frequency were poorly captured. As a result, only a minor fraction of alloreactive clones mapped to unstimulated subsets. Siplizumab brought about a significant reduction in alloreactive sequences traceable to unstimulated CD4+ memory cells.

As concerns this clone: Its target is unknown.

Germline CDR1 SGDLS, CDR2 YYNGEE. Trimming removed 4 bases at V and 3 bases at J, with 13 bases between. There are 14 residues in the CDR3. The gene calls are TRBV9 and TRBJ1-1; unclear D gene. The sample was Tregs sorted from blood. The origin of this receptor is a human donor in good health. The CDR3, as DNA: TGTGCCAGCAGCCCCCACACTTCCTACACTGAAGCTTTCTTT. Its protein is CASSPHTSYTEAFF. Full variable domain (outside the CDR3, taken from reference TRBV9 and TRBJ1-1): DSGVTQTPKHLITATGQRVTLRCSPRSGDLSVYWYQQSLDQGLQFLIQYYNGEERAKGNILERFSAQQFPDLHSELNLSSLELGDSALYFCASSPHTSYTEAFFGQGTRLTVV.